Below, 9 T cell receptor beta chains from the same sample are listed, as sequenced in a study of naive and memory T cell subsets. Overall study results and limits: A few larger clonotypes appeared in naive repertoires, especially CD8, possibly memory cells re-expressing CD45RA.

For these receptors, no antigen is known. Both TRBC1 and TRBC2 were covered by a beta constant-region primer of two equimolar oligonucleotides. Four rounds of PCR amplified the ligated cDNA using nested alpha and beta constant-region primers plus SP2. TCRdb processed the UMI-ligation and nested PCR reads anew with MiXCR; each CDR3 protein has one entry. The sample has approximately 90,000 distinct CDR3 sequences; roughly 12% are singletons. Sequencing was done on a sample of naive CD4+ T cells from blood. These receptor sequences come from a human donor in good health.

The V call is TRBV6-1, the J call TRBJ1-5; TRBD1 is a possible D gene (6 bases). This CDR3 has 15 residues. CDR1 MNHNS and CDR2 SASEGT come from the germline V gene. With 3 bases removed from V and 5 bases from J, the gap between germline ends came to 14 bases. The CDR3 DNA reads as TGTGCCAGCAGTGACCAACAGGGTGTTCATCAGCCCCAGCATTTT. Its translation: CASSDQQGVHQPQHF.

The V gene is TRBV21-1, the J gene TRBJ2-1; the DNA was not used to check the table's D call, TRBD1. TRBV21-1 is reported as a pseudogene. The length of the CDR3 is 16 residues. CDR3: CASSKEVGQVYNEQFF. The CDR3 bases are TGTGCCAGCAGCAAAGAGGTCGGACAGGTCTACAATGAGCAGTTCTTC.

The chain uses TRBV6-6 and TRBJ2-5; the match to TRBD2 covers 8 bases. V dropped 6 bases and J dropped 0; count of bases not matched to a gene: 3. CDR3 length: 14 amino acids. Per the germline V gene, CDR1 is MNHNY and CDR2 is SVGAGI (reference sequence). The CDR3 loop reads CASRAGGNQETQYF. In nucleotides, the CDR3 is TGTGCCAGCAGGGCGGGGGGTAACCAAGAGACCCAGTACTTC.

The rearrangement joins TRBV5-6 to TRBJ1-2; D not resolved. The CDR3 loop spans 14 amino acids. Germline values: CDR1 SGHDT, CDR2 YYEEEE. The V gene lost 0 bases and the J gene lost 2 bases, with 8 bases spanning the gap. CDR3 DNA sequence: TGTGCCAGCAGCTTGGGACGTATGAACTATGGCTACACCTTC. It translates to CASSLGRMNYGYTF.

The chain has TRBV18 and TRBJ2-3, with 8 bases that match TRBD2. CDR1 and CDR2 from the germline V gene are KGHSH and LQKENI. The V gene end was trimmed by 3 bases and the J gene end by 3 bases; junction bases not matched to a gene: 5. This CDR3 is 15 amino acids long. CDR3 amino acids: CASSPVLAETDTQYF. In DNA, the CDR3 is TGTGCCAGCTCACCCGTACTAGCGGAAACAGATACGCAGTATTTT. The variable domain in full, with the rest retrieved from reference TRBV18 and TRBJ2-3, is NAGVMQNPRHLVRRRGQEARLRCSPMKGHSHVYWYRQLPEEGLKFMVYLQKENIIDESGMPKERFSAEFPKEGPSILRIQQVVRGDSAAYFCASSPVLAETDTQYFGPGTRLTVL.

This clonotype was detected many times. The chain carries TRBV7-2 and TRBJ2-6; the D call may be TRBD1 or TRBD2 (5 bases each). The CDR3 has 18 residues. V was shortened by 1 base and J by 4 bases, with 17 bases between the two germline ends. Germline values: CDR1 SGHTA, CDR2 FQGNSA. DNA of the CDR3: TGTGCCAGCAGCTTAGGCTTAGGACGTGGGACCGGGGCCAACGTCCTGACTTTC. It translates to CASSLGLGRGTGANVLTF.

The gene calls are TRBV12-3 or TRBV12-4 and TRBJ2-7; 7 nucleotides agree with TRBD1. The CDR3 spans 15 residues. V was clipped by 1 base and J by 2 bases; unmatched bases: 5. Here the CDR3 DNA reads TGTGCCAGCAGTTTAGGACAGGGACCCACCTACGAGCAGTACTTC. Translation gives CASSLGQGPTYEQYF.

This clonotype was seen a handful of times. V is TRBV5-1 and J is TRBJ2-4, with 7 bases that match TRBD2. V lost 0 bases, J lost 8 bases, and 14 bases stayed unmatched. This CDR3 contains 17 residues. The germline V gene encodes CDR1 SGHRS and CDR2 YFSETQ. CDR3 DNA sequence: TGCGCCAGCAGCTTGGTGGCGGGAGACCCTAGAGGGGACATTCAGTACTTC. Its translation is CASSLVAGDPRGDIQYF.

V is TRBV28 and J is TRBJ2-7, with D possibly called TRBD1 or TRBD2 (6 bases each). V dropped 11 bases and J dropped 5 bases, with 19 bases sitting between them. There are 13 residues in the CDR3. CDR1 and CDR2 from the germline V gene are MDHEN and SYDVKM. The CDR3 loop is CASQRGLGNEQYF. CDR3 coding DNA: TGTGCCTCACAACGGGGGCTAGGGAACGAGCAGTACTTC.